The source of this T cell receptor beta chain is a study of shared clonotypes between healthy human individuals (dated by TCRdb to between 2020 and 2021). With regard to the full study: The cohort comprised a couple of women and a few men aged 18 to 49 years. To estimate repertoire size and how much clonotypes are shared between individuals, the study performed deep sequencing of blood TCR repertoires from about 5 healthy adults. Different laboratories and diverse techniques were used to prepare libraries and sequence TCR repertoires, to increase sequencing depth and limit assay-specific biases. For each donor, CD4 naive and CD4 memory were each given three plates, CD8 naive was given two plates, and CD8 memory was given one plate. Between about 0.8 and 8.9 billion PBMCs per donor were obtained by leukapheresis.

The CDR3, from cysteine to phenylalanine, totals 18 residues. Only the CDR3 region is kept as DNA, spanning 54 bases read in frame from base 1. From the germline V gene, CDR1 is SGDLS and CDR2 is YYNGEE. V loses 0 bases, J loses 1 base, and the germline ends lie 20 bases apart. The paper as a whole reports these results and caveats: Naive subsets generally had larger estimated clonotype richness than memory subsets. The small number of donors limited the genetic and exposure-history diversity represented. Rarefaction of sorted-subset datasets indicated incomplete sequencing despite the large sequencing depth. Around 5% of naive CD4, 3% to 4% of naive CD8, about 2.4% of memory CD4, and about 0.4% of memory CD8 clonotypes were shared across several donors. Sampling was restricted to blood, and TCR repertoires in tissues likely differ from the TCR repertoires found in blood. Compared with non-shared clonotypes, the clonotypes found in all four sorted-subset donors had higher generation probabilities. Based on pairwise subsampling, the degree of clonotype sharing among donors was expected to be affected by sequencing depth.

Note on this clone: Its antigen remains unidentified. No base quality values were provided; no much bigger clone lies one nucleotide off.

Donors were healthy HIV-negative adults with no recently reported acute infections or vaccinations. Every donor was a Caucasian adult living in Nashville, Tennessee, USA. CD4+ T cells were enriched by magnetic negative selection; naive cells were then positively selected on CD45RA, and the negative fraction formed the memory subset. Blood was collected by leukapheresis, and PBMCs were isolated by Ficoll-Histopaque density gradient centrifugation and then cryopreserved in liquid nitrogen vapor phase. Analytical flow cytometry was used to check the purity and quantity of every magnetically sorted T cell population. Genomic DNA was isolated from each sorted fraction and quantified by UV absorbance on a Nanodrop 2000c. Using the deep immunoSEQ assay, multiplex PCR amplified TCR CDR3 regions from genomic DNA. For each cell subset, the extracted genomic DNA was distributed evenly across all wells of several immunoSEQ 96-well plates, and each plate served as one replicate. For sorted subsets, around 200 ng genomic DNA, equal to some 30,000 T cell genomes, was loaded into each replicate PCR. The purified libraries were quantified using a Qubit 3.0 fluorometer, sized with a Bioanalyzer 2100, and then quantified again using the KAPA Library Quantification kit. Each immunoSEQ 96-well plate was sequenced on its own single-read 150-cycle Illumina NextSeq 550 flow cell. Regarding the original processing steps: Because only junctional sequences without quality scores were contained in the immunoSEQ output, filtering matching that applied to full-length reads could not be performed. Sequences were annotated with PyIR, a Python wrapper for IgBLAST v1.9, using IMGT germline references to assign V/J genes and CDR3. Any read was removed if the V/J assignment was weak (E-value above 1e-6), the CDR3 was missing, or the read contained stop codons, out-of-frame junctions, or ambiguous translated residues. V3J clonotypes were defined by identical inferred V gene, J gene, and CDR3 amino acid sequence. The percentage overlap between two repertoires was calculated by dividing the number of shared unique clonotypes by the size of the smaller repertoire. Three approaches were used to assess repertoire richness: RTK rarefaction, the Chao1 estimator, and Recon v2.1 estimates of unobserved clonotypes. Generation probabilities for all TCRbeta clonotypes obtained by the gDNA method from a handful of donors were computed using OLGA. TCRdb carries this immuneACCESS record with in-frame sequences only. Its versions omit some clonotypes, under half of them owing to an unresolved V gene in the studies checked, with the rest unexplained. The DNA was the basis for D and trimming; V, J and clone size are from that table. This sample holds some 1,400,000 clones; about 96% were observed only once. In total, the top ten clones hold approximately 1.2% of the sample.

The rearranged segments are TRBV9 and TRBJ2-7; the D segment could be TRBD2, given 5 matching bases. The receptor comes from a man aged 25-45 years in good health. The material sequenced was naive CD4+ T cells sorted from blood. Per the publication, the cell subset or site label means: CD45RA+ positively selected. The CDR3 here reads CASSVGLTTGMTSYEQYF. The DNA is TGTGCCAGCAGCGTAGGCCTGACTACCGGGATGACTTCCTACGAGCAGTACTTC.